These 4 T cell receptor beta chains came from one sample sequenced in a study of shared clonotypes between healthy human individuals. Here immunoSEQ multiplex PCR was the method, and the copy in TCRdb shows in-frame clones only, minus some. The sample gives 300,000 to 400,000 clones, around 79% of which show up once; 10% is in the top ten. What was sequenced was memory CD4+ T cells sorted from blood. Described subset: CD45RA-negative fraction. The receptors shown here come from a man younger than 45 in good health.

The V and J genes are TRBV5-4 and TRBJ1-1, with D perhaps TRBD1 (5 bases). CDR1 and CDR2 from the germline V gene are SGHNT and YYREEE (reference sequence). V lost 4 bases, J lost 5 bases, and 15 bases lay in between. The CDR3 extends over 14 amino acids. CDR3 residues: CASSNKDTYTEAFF. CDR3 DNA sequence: TGTGCCAGCAGCAACAAGGACACCTATACTGAAGCTTTCTTT.

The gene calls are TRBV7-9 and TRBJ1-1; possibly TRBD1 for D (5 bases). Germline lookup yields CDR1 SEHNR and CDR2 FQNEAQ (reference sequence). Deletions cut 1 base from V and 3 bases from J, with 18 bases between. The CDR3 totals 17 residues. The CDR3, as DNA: TGTGCCAGCAGCTTAGGGGTCAGCATGGGACCGGACACTGAAGCTTTCTTT. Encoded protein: CASSLGVSMGPDTEAFF.

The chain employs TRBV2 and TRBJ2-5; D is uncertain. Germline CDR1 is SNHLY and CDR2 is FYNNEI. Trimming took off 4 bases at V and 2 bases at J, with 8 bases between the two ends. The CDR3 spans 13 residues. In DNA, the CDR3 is TGTGCCAGCAGTGGTCTCCTACAAGAGACCCAGTACTTC. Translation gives CASSGLLQETQYF.

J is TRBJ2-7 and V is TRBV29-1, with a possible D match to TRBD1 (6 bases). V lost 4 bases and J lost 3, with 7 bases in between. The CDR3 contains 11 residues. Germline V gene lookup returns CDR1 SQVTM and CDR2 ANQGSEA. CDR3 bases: TGCAGCGTTGGGGACAACTACGAGCAGTACTTC. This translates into CSVGDNYEQYF.